A single sample is the source of the 3 T cell receptor beta chains below, sequenced in a study of shared clonotypes between healthy human individuals. Data came from immunoSEQ multiplex PCR; TCRdb stores just in-frame clones and leaves some out. Counted here are under 2,000,000 clones, just under 95% occurring once; the ten biggest clones make up more than 0.9%. Naive CD8 cells, CD45RO-negative and positively selected for CCR7, excluded terminally differentiated effector memory CD45RA+ cells. Sequencing was carried out using naive CD8+ T cells sorted from blood. Receptor source: a man younger than 30 in good health.

The chain links TRBV2 to TRBJ2-7, with a possible D match to TRBD1 (5 bases). CDR1 SNHLY and CDR2 FYNNEI come from the germline V gene. CDR3 size: 15 residues. Trimming pared 3 bases from V and 0 bases from J, leaving 12 bases between. CDR3: CASSEGPPNSYEQYF. DNA for the CDR3: TGTGCCAGCAGTGAGGGGCCTCCAAACTCCTACGAGCAGTACTTC.

The chain combines TRBV7-8 with TRBJ1-1; no firm D call. CDR1 is SGHVS and CDR2 is FQNEAQ in the germline V gene. The V gene lost 1 base and the J gene lost 0 bases, with 12 bases spanning the gap. The CDR3 length is 16 residues. The chain's CDR3 is CASSLERQFMNTEAFF. DNA of the CDR3: TGTGCCAGCAGCTTAGAAAGGCAGTTCATGAACACTGAAGCTTTCTTT. Using reference TRBV7-8 and TRBJ1-1 for the parts outside the CDR3, the full variable domain is GAGVSQSPRYKVAKRGQDVALRCDPISGHVSLFWYQQALGQGPEFLTYFQNEAQLDKSGLPSDRFFAERPEGSVSTLKIQRTQQEDSAVYLCASSLERQFMNTEAFFGQGTRLTVV.

The chain uses TRBV9 and TRBJ1-1; TRBD1 might be the D (6 bases). The length of the CDR3 is 15 residues. Per the germline V gene, CDR1 is SGDLS and CDR2 is YYNGEE. The ends were cut back, 4 bases at V and 0 bases at J, with 13 bases in the middle. CDR3 amino acids: CASSSPAGVNTEAFF. In DNA form, the CDR3 reads TGTGCCAGCAGCTCCCCCGCAGGGGTGAACACTGAAGCTTTCTTT.